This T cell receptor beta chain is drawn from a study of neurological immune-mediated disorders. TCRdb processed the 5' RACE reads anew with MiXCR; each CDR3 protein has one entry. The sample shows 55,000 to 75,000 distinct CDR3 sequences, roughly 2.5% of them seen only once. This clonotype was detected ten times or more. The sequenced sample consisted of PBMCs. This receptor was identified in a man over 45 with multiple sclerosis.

The CDR3 protein is CASSKTSGTSSGELFF. For the CDR3, the DNA is TGTGCCAGCAGCAAAACGAGTGGGACCTCCAGCGGGGAGCTGTTTTTT. This sequence joins TRBV7-2 and TRBJ2-2, with D tentatively TRBD1 or TRBD2 (5 bases each). The germline V and J ends were trimmed by 5 bases and 7 bases, with 20 bases remaining between them. The CDR3 covers 16 residues. Germline-derived CDR1 and CDR2 are SGHTA and FQGNSA.